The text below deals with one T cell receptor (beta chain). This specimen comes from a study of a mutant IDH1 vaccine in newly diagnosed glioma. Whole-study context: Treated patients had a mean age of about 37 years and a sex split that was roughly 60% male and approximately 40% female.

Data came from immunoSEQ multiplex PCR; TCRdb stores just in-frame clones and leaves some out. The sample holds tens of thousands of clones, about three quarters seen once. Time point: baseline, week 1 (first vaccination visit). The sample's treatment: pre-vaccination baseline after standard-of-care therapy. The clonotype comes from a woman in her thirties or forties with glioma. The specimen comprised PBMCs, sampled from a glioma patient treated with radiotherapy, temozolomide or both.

CDR3 nucleotides: TGTGCCAGCAGCCCTAGCGGGGGGTGGTACAATGAGCAGTTCTTC. It codes for CASSPSGGWYNEQFF. The J gene is TRBJ2-1, the V gene TRBV6-5, with 11 positions matching TRBD2. Unmatched junction bases numbered 5, after V lost 6 bases and J lost 4 bases. Germline CDR1 and CDR2: MNHEY and SVGAGI. The CDR3 loop spans 15 amino acids.